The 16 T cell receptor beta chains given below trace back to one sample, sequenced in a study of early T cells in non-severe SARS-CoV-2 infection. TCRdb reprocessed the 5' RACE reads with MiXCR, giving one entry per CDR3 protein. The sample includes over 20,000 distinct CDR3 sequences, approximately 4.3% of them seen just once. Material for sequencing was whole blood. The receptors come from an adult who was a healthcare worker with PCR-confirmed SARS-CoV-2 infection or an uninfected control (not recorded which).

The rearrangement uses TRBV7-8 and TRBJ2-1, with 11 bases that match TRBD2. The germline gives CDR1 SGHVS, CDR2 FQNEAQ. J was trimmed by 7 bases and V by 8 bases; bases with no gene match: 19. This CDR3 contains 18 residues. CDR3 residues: CASGLPGGSGRALNEQFF. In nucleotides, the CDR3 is TGTGCCAGCGGACTCCCCGGCGGTAGCGGGAGGGCCTTGAATGAGCAGTTCTTC. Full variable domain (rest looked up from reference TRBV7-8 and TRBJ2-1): GAGVSQSPRYKVAKRGQDVALRCDPISGHVSLFWYQQALGQGPEFLTYFQNEAQLDKSGLPSDRFFAERPEGSVSTLKIQRTQQEDSAVYLCASGLPGGSGRALNEQFFGPGTRLTVL.

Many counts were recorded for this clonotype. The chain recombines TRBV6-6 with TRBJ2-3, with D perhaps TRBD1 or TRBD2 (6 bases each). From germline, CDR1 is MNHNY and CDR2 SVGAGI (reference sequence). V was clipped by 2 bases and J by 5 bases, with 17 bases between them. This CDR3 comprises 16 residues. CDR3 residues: CASSYGSGQGGDTQYF. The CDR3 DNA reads TGTGCCAGCAGTTACGGCAGCGGGCAAGGGGGAGATACGCAGTATTTT.

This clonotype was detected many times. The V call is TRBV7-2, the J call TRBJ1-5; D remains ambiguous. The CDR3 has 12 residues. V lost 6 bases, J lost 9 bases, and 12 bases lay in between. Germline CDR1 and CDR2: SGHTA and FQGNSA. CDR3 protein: CASSSTPGPQHF. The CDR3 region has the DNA TGTGCCAGCAGTTCAACCCCGGGGCCCCAGCATTTT.

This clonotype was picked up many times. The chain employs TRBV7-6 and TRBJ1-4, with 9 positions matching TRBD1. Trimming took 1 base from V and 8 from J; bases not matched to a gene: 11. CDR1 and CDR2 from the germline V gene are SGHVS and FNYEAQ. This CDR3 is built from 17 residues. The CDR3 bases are TGTGCCAGCAGCTTAGATAGAACCGGGACAGGGTACGAAAAACTGTTTTTT. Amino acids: CASSLDRTGTGYEKLFF.

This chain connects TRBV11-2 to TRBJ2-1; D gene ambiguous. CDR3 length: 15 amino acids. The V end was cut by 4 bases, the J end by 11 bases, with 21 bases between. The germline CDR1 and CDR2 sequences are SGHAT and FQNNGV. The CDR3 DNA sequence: TGTGCCAGCAGCTCCACCCGAGGCACCGTACGTCAGCAGTTCTTC. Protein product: CASSSTRGTVRQQFF. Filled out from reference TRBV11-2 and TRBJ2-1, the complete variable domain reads EAGVAQSPRYKIIEKRQSVAFWCNPISGHATLYWYQQILGQGPKLLIQFQNNGVVDDSQLPKDRFSAERLKGVDSTLKIQPAKLEDSAVYLCASSSTRGTVRQQFFGPGTRLTVL.

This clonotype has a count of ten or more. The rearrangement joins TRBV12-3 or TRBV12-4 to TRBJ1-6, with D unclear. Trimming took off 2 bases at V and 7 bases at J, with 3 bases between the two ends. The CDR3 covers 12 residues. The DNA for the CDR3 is TGTGCCAGCAGTTTATGGAATTCACCCCTCCACTTT. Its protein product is CASSLWNSPLHF.

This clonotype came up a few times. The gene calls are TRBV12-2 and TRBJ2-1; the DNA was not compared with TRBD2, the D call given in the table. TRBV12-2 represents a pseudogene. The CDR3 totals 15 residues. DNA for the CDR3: TGTGCAAGTCGCTTAAGGCGGGAGGGCCATGATGAGCAGTTCTTC. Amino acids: CASRLRREGHDEQFF.

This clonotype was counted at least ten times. CDR3 in amino acids: CAWNRGSSTDTQYF. As DNA, the CDR3 is TGTGCCTGGAACCGGGGGTCGAGCACAGATACGCAGTATTTT. This chain uses TRBV30 with TRBJ2-3; tentatively, D is TRBD2 (6 bases). The CDR3 covers 14 residues. Germline V CDR1 and CDR2: GTSNPN, SVGIG (reference sequence). The ends were cut back, 4 bases at V and 0 bases at J, with 11 bases in the middle.

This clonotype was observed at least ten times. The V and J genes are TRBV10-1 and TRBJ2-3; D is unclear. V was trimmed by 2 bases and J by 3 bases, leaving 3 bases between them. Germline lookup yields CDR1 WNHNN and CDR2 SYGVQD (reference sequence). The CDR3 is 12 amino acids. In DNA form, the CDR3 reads TGCGCCAGCAGTGAGGGGACAGATACGCAGTATTTT. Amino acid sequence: CASSEGTDTQYF.

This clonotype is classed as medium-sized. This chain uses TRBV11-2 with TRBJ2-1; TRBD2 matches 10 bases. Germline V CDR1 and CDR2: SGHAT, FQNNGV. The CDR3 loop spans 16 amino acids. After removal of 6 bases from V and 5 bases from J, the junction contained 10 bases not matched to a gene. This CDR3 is CASRSNSGGSHNEQFF. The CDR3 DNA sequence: TGTGCCAGCAGATCGAATAGCGGGGGGTCGCACAATGAGCAGTTCTTC.

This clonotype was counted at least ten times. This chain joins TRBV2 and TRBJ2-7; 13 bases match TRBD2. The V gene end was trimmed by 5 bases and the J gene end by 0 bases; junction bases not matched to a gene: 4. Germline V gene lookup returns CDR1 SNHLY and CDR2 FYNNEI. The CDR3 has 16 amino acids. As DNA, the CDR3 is TGTGCCAGCAGTTCAGGACTAGCGGGGGTCTCCTACGAGCAGTACTTC. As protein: CASSSGLAGVSYEQYF.

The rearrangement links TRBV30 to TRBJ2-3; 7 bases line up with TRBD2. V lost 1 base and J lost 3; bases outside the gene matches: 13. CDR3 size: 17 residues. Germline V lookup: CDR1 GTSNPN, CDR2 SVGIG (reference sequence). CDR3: CAWSGYSGGNGTDTQYF. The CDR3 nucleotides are TGTGCCTGGAGTGGCTACTCGGGGGGAAATGGGACAGATACGCAGTATTTT.

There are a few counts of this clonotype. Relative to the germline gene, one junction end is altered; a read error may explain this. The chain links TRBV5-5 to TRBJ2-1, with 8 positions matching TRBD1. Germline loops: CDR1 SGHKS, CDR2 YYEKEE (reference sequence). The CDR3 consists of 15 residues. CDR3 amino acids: CASTLDRVSYNEQFF. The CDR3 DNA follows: TGTGCCAGCACCTTGGACAGGGTAAGCTACAATGAGCAGTTCTTC.

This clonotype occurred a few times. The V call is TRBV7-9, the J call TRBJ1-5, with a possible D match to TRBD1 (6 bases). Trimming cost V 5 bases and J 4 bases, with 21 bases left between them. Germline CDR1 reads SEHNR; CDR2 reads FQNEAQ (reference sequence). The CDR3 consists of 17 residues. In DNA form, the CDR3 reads TGTGCCAGCAGCAGCTCACAGGGATCAGGTCGGAATCAGCCCCAGCATTTT. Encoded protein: CASSSSQGSGRNQPQHF. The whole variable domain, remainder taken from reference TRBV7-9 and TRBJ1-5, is DTGVSQNPRHKITKRGQNVTFRCDPISEHNRLYWYRQTLGQGPEFLTYFQNEAQLEKSRLLSDRFSAERPKGSFSTLEIQRTEQGDSAMYLCASSSSQGSGRNQPQHFGDGTRLSIL.

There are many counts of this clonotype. The CDR3 reads CASSPQAGKGNEQFF. In DNA, the CDR3 is TGTGCCAGCTCACCCCAGGCCGGGAAGGGGAATGAGCAGTTCTTC. The chain combines TRBV18 with TRBJ2-1, with D possibly being TRBD1 or TRBD2 (5 bases each). Trimming took off 3 bases at V and 7 bases at J, with 16 bases between the two ends. The CDR3 consists of 15 residues. Germline V gene sequence: CDR1 KGHSH, CDR2 LQKENI.

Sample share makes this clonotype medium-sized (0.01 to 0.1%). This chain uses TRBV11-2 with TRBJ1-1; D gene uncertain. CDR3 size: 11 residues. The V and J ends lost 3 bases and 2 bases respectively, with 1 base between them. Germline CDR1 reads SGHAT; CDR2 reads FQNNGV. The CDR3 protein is CASSFNTEAFF. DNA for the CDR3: TGTGCCAGCAGCTTTAACACTGAAGCTTTCTTT. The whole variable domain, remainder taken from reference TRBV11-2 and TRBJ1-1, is EAGVAQSPRYKIIEKRQSVAFWCNPISGHATLYWYQQILGQGPKLLIQFQNNGVVDDSQLPKDRFSAERLKGVDSTLKIQPAKLEDSAVYLCASSFNTEAFFGQGTRLTVV.